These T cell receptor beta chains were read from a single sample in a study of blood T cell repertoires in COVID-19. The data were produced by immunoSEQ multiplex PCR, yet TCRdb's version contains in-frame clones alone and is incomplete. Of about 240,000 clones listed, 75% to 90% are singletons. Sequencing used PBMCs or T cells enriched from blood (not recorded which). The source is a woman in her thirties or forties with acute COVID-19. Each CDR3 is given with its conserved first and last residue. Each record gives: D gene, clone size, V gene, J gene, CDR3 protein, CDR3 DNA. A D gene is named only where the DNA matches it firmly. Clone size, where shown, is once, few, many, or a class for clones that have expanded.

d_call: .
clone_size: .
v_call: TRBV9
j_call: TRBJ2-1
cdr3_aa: CASSDRPGQYNEQFF
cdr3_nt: TGTGCCAGCAGCGACCGCCCGGGACAATACAATGAGCAGTTCTTC

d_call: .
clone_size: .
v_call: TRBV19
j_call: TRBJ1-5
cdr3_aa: CASSISQGNQPQHF
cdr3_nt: TGTGCCAGTAGTATTTCCCAGGGGAATCAGCCCCAGCATTTT

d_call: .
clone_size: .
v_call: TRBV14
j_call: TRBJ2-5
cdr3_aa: CASRVTGIETQYF
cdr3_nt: TGTGCCAGCAGGGTAACAGGGATAGAGACCCAGTACTTC

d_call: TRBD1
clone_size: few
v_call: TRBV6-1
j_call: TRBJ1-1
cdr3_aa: CASSETGTGDNEAFF
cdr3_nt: TGTGCCAGCAGTGAAACCGGGACAGGGGACAACGAAGCTTTCTTT

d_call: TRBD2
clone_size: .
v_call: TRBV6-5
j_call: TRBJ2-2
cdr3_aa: CASSSPGLAGVRELFF
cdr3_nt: TGTGCCAGCAGTTCCCCGGGACTAGCGGGAGTTCGGGAGCTGTTTTTT

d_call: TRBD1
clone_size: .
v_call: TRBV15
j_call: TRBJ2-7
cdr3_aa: CATSIPGGNEQYF
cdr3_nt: TGTGCCACCAGCATCCCAGGGGGCAACGAGCAGTACTTC

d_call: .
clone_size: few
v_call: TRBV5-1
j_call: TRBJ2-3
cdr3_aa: CASSHRGTLITDTQYF
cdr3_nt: TGCGCCAGCAGCCACCGCGGGACTCTTATCACAGATACGCAGTATTTT

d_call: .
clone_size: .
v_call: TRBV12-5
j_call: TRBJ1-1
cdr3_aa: CASGPEYRLEAFF
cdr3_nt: TGTGCTAGTGGTCCGGAGTACAGGCTTGAAGCTTTCTTT

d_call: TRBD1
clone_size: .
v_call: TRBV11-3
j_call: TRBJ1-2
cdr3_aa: CASSSGTAANHGYTF
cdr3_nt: TGTGCCAGCAGCTCGGGGACAGCGGCTAACCATGGCTACACCTTC

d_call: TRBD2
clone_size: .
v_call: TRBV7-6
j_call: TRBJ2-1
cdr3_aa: CASSPQEGVGLATTYNEQFF
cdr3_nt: TGTGCCAGCAGCCCCCAAGAGGGTGTAGGACTAGCGACTACCTACAATGAGCAGTTCTTC

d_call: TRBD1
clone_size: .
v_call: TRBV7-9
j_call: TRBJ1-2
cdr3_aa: CASSLGTGLATNYGYTF
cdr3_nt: TGTGCCAGCAGCTTAGGGACAGGGTTGGCAACTAACTATGGCTACACCTTC

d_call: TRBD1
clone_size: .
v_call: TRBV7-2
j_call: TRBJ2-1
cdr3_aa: CASSLAGGSVYNEQFF
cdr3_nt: TGTGCCAGCAGCTTAGCAGGGGGCTCGGTCTACAATGAGCAGTTCTTC

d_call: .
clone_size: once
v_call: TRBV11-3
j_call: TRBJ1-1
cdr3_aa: CASSLEGTTEAFF
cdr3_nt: TGTGCCAGCAGCTTAGAAGGGACAACTGAAGCTTTCTTT

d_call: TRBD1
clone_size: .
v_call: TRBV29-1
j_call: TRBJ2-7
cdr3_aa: CSVEDPTGGPGEQYF
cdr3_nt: TGCAGCGTTGAAGATCCAACAGGGGGCCCGGGCGAGCAGTACTTC

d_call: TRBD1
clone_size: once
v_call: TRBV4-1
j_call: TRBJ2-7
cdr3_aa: CASSQNRGHLQYF
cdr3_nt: TGCGCCAGCAGCCAAAACAGGGGGCATCTCCAGTACTTC

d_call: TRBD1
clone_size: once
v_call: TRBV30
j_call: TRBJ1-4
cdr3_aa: CAWSMNPPQGAKDEKLFF
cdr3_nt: TGTGCCTGGAGTATGAACCCCCCACAGGGGGCGAAGGATGAAAAACTGTTTTTT

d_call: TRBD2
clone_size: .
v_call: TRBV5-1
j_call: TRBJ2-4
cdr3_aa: CASSWGLAENIQYF
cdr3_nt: TGCGCCAGCAGCTGGGGACTAGCGGAAAACATTCAGTACTTC

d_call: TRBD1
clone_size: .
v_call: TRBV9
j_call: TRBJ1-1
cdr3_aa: CASSVSPGQGADEAFF
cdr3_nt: TGTGCCAGCAGCGTATCTCCGGGACAGGGGGCGGATGAAGCTTTCTTT

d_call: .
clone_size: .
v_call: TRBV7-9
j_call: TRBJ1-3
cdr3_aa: CASSLVVLLQGITGNTIYF
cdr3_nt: TGTGCCAGCAGCTTAGTCGTCTTGCTCCAGGGCATTACTGGAAACACCATATATTTT

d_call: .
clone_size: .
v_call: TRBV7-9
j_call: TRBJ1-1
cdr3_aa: CASSQGQLNTEAFF
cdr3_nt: TGTGCCAGCAGCCAAGGACAGTTGAACACTGAAGCTTTCTTT

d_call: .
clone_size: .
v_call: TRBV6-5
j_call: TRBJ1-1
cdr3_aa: CASLDRGNTEAFF
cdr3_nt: TGTGCCAGCTTGGACAGAGGGAACACTGAAGCTTTCTTT

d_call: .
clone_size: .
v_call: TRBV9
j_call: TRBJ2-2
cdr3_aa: CASSVHPGELFF
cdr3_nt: TGTGCCAGCAGCGTTCATCCCGGGGAGCTGTTTTTT

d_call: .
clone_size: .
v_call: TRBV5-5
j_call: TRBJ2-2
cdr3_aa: CASGTLRDTGELFF
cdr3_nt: TGTGCCAGCGGTACATTGAGGGACACCGGGGAGCTGTTTTTT

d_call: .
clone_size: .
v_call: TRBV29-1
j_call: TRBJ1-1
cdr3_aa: CSVDREVNTEAFF
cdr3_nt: TGCAGCGTTGATAGAGAGGTAAACACTGAAGCTTTCTTT

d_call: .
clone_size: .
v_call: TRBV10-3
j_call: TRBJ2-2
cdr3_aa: CATRQQSTGELFF
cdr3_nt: TGTGCCACTAGACAGCAATCCACCGGGGAGCTGTTTTTT

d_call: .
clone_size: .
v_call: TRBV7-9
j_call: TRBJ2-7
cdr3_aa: CASSLAPFEQYF
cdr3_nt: TGTGCCAGCAGCTTAGCCCCCTTCGAGCAGTACTTC

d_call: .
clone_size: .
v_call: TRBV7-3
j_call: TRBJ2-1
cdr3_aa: CASSSGARNEQFF
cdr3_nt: TGTGCCAGCAGCTCTGGGGCTCGTAATGAGCAGTTCTTC

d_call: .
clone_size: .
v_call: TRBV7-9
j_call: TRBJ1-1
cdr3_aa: CASSLAGETEAFF
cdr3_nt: TGTGCCAGCAGCTTAGCAGGGGAAACTGAAGCTTTCTTT

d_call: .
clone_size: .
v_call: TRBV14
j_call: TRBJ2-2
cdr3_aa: CASSQVRRGRGTGELFF
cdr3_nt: TGTGCCAGCAGCCAAGTAAGGAGGGGGCGAGGCACCGGGGAGCTGTTTTTT

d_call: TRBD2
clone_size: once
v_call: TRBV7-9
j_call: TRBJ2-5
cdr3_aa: CASSIRAGLATEETQYF
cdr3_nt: TGTGCCAGCAGCATAAGAGCGGGACTAGCGACCGAAGAGACCCAGTACTTC

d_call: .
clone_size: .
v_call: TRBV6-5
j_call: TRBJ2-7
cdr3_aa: CASSPGTHEQYF
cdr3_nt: TGTGCCAGCAGTCCGGGAACCCACGAGCAGTACTTC

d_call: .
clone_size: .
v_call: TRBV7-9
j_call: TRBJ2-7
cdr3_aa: CASSGRGGEQYF
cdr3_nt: TGTGCCAGCAGCGGAAGGGGTGGCGAGCAGTACTTC

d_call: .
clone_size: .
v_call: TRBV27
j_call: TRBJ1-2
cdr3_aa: CASSSFERDGYTF
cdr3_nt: TGTGCCAGCAGCTCCTTTGAGAGAGATGGCTACACCTTC

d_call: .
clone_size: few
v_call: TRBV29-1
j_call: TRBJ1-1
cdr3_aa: CSSREDRNTEAFF
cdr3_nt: TGCAGCTCCCGGGAGGATCGGAACACTGAAGCTTTCTTT

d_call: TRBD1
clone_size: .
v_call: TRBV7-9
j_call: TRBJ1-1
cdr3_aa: CASSLGQGVDTEAFF
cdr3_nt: TGTGCCAGCAGCTTAGGACAGGGGGTGGACACTGAAGCTTTCTTT

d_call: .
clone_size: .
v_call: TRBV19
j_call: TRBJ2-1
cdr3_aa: CASSIGRDRPSNEQFF
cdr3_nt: TGTGCCAGTAGTATAGGGAGGGACCGACCTTCCAATGAGCAGTTCTTC

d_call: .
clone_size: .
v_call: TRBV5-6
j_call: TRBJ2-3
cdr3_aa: CASSSSDYPIDTQYF
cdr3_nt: TGTGCCAGCAGCTCGTCGGACTATCCGATAGATACGCAGTATTTT

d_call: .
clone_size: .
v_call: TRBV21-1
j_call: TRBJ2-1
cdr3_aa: CASLSGGRTYNEQFF
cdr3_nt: TGTGCCAGCCTATCGGGGGGAAGAACCTACAATGAGCAGTTCTTC

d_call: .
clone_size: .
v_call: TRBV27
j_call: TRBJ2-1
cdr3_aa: CASSPTAGTVNEQFF
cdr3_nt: TGTGCCAGCAGTCCTACAGCCGGGACTGTTAATGAGCAGTTCTTC

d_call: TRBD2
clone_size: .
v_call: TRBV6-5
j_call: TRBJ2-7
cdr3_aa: CASKSSGRGEQYF
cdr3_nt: TGTGCCAGCAAGTCTAGCGGGAGAGGTGAGCAGTACTTC

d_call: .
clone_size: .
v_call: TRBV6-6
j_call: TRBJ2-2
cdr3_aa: CASSYEFANTGELFF
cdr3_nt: TGTGCCAGCAGTTACGAGTTCGCGAACACCGGGGAGCTGTTTTTT

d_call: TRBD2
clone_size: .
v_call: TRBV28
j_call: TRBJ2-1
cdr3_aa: CASSSPAGVNEQFF
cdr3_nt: TGTGCCAGCAGTTCCCCCGCGGGAGTCAATGAGCAGTTCTTC

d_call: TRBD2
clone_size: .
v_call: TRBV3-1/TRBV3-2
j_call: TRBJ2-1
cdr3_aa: CASSQVRGLASYNEQFF
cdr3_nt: TGTGCCAGCAGCCAAGTTCGGGGACTAGCGTCTTACAATGAGCAGTTCTTC

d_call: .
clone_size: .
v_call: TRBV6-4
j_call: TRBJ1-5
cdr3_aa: CASSPCPAWAKPQHF
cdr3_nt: TGTGCCAGCAGTCCCTGTCCGGCTTGGGCAAAGCCCCAGCATTTT

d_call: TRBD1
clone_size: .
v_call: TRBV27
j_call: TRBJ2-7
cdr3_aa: CASRKDRNYEQYF
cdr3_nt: TGTGCCAGCAGAAAGGACAGGAACTACGAGCAGTACTTC

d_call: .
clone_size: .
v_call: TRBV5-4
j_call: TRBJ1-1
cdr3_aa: CASSSTVNTEAFF
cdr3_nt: TGTGCCAGCAGCTCGACAGTGAACACTGAAGCTTTCTTT

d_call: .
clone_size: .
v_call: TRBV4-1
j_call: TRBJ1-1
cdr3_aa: CASSQDGGGVAFF
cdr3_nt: TGCGCCAGCAGCCAAGATGGTGGAGGGGTAGCTTTCTTT

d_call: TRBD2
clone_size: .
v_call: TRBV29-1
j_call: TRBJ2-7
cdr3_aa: CSVTGTSGSLNEQYF
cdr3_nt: TGCAGCGTTACCGGGACTAGCGGGAGTTTAAACGAGCAGTACTTC

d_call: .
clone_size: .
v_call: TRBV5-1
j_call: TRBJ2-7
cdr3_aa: CASKEPGSPSYEQYF
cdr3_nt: TGCGCCAGCAAGGAGCCGGGTTCTCCCTCCTACGAGCAGTACTTC

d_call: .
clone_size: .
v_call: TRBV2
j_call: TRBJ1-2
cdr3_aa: CAIGGIYGYTF
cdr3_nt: TGTGCCATTGGCGGGATCTATGGCTACACCTTC

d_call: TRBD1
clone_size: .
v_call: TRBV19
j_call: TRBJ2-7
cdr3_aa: CASSISQGDYEQYF
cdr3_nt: TGTGCCAGTAGTATATCACAGGGGGACTACGAGCAGTACTTC

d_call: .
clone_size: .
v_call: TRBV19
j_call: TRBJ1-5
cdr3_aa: CASMRQGNQPQHF
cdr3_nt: TGTGCCAGTATGAGGCAGGGGAATCAGCCCCAGCATTTT

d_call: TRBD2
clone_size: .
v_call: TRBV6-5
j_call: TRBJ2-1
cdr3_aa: CASSGGTRFYNEQFF
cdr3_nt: TGTGCCAGCAGCGGAGGGACTAGATTCTACAATGAGCAGTTCTTC

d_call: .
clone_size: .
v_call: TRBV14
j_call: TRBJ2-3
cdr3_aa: CASSQGYRDALTDTQYF
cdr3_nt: TGTGCCAGCAGCCAAGGGTACAGGGACGCACTCACAGATACGCAGTATTTT

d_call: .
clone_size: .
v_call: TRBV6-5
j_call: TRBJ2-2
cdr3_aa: CASSYIKNTGELFF
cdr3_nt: TGTGCCAGCAGTTACATTAAGAACACCGGGGAGCTGTTTTTT

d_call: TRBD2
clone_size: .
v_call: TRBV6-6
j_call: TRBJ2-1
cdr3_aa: CASSPPATSGENNEQFF
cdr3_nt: TGTGCCAGCAGTCCCCCGGCGACTAGCGGGGAAAACAATGAGCAGTTCTTC

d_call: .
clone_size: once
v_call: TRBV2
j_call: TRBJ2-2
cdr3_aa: CASSATRSGELFF
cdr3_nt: TGTGCCAGCAGTGCAACTAGGTCCGGGGAGCTGTTTTTT

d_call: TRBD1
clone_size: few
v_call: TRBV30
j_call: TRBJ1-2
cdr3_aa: CAWSDRGNYGYTF
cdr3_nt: TGTGCCTGGAGTGACAGGGGAAACTATGGCTACACCTTC

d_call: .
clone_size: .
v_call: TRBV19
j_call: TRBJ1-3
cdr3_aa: CASSIGDNRNTIYF
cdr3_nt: TGTGCCAGTAGTATTGGGGACAATCGAAACACCATATATTTT